This TCR beta chain was recorded in a study of radiation and T cells in renal cell carcinoma. Study outcomes and limitations: Top tumor clonotypes rose in blood 2 weeks post-radiation, then contracted.

Looked up from germline, CDR1 is SGDLS and CDR2 is YYNGEE. V lost 0 bases and J 3 bases, leaving 10 bases between the germline ends. The CDR3 length is 15 residues. About this clone itself: Antigen: not known.

Time point meaning: blood 2 weeks post-SBRT. Regarding treatment: 15 Gy SBRT to primary tumor, nephrectomy 4 weeks later. Serial blood draws occurred at baseline and 2 and 4 weeks post-SBRT. Here immunoSEQ multiplex PCR was the method, and the copy in TCRdb shows in-frame clones only, minus some. The profile shows tens of thousands of clones, roughly 79% of them singletons. This clonotype originated in a man in his fifties or sixties with renal cell carcinoma. The V call is TRBV9, the J call TRBJ1-5; no clear D. The source was blood, collected from a patient whose treatment included radiotherapy and nephrectomy. Here the CDR3 reads CASSVEGFYNQPQHF. The CDR3 DNA is TGTGCCAGCAGCGTAGAAGGGTTTTACAATCAGCCCCAGCATTTT.